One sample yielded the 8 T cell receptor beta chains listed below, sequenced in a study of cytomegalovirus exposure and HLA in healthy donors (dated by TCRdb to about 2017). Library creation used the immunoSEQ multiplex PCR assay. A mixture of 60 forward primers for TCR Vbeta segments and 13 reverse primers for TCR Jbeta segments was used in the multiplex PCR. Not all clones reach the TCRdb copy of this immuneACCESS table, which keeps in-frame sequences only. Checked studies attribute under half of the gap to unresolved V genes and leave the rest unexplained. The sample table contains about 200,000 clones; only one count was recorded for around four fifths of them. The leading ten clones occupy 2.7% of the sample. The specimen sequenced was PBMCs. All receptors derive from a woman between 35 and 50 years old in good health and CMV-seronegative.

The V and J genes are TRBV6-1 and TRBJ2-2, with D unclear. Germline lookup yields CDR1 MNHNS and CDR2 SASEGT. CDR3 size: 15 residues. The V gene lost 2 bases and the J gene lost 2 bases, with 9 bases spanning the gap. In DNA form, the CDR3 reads TGTGCCAGCAGTGAAAACCCAGGAAACACCGGGGAGCTGTTTTTT. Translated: CASSENPGNTGELFF.

The CDR3 protein is CASRSPGLAGKTNTGELFF. The DNA of the CDR3 is TGTGCCAGCAGAAGTCCGGGACTAGCGGGGAAAACGAACACCGGGGAGCTGTTTTTT. The chain combines TRBV11-2 with TRBJ2-2; 13 nucleotides line up with TRBD2. The CDR3 extends over 19 amino acids. The V and J ends lost 6 bases and 0 bases, in that order; junction bases with no gene match: 10. Germline V gives CDR1 SGHAT, CDR2 FQNNGV.

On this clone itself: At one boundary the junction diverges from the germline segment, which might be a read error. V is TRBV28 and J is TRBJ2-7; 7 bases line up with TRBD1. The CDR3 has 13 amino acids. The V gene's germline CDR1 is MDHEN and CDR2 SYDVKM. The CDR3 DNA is TGTGCCAGCAGTTTATCGGAGACAGGGCTAGGCACCTTC. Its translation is CASSLSETGLGTF.

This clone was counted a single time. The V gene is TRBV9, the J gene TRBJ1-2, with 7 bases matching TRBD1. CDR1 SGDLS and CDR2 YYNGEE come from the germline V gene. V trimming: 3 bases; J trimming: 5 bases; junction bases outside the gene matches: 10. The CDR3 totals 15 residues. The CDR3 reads CASSANSGQLYGYTF. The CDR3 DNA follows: TGTGCCAGCAGCGCTAATTCGGGACAGCTTTATGGCTACACCTTC.

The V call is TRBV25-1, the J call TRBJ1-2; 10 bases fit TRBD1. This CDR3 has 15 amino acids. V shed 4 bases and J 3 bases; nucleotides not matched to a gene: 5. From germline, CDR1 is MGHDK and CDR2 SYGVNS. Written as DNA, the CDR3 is TGTGCCAGCAGTGCTATGGACAGGGGGTACTATGGCTACACCTTC. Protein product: CASSAMDRGYYGYTF.

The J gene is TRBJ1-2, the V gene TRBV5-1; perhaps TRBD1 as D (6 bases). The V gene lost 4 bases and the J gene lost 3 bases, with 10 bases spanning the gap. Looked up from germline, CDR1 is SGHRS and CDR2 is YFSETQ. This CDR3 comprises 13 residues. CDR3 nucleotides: TGCGCCAGCAGCGTAGGGGGGGACTATGGCTACACCTTC. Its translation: CASSVGGDYGYTF.

The CDR3 loop is CASSIGQGLYEQYF. The CDR3 region has the DNA TGTGCCAGTAGTATCGGGCAGGGCTTGTACGAGCAGTACTTC. The rearrangement links TRBV19 to TRBJ2-5; a weak D match, TRBD1 (5 bases). The J call could be wrong; TRBJ2-7 is a better fit for the DNA end. The CDR3 spans 14 residues. Germline loops: CDR1 LNHDA, CDR2 SQIVND (reference sequence).

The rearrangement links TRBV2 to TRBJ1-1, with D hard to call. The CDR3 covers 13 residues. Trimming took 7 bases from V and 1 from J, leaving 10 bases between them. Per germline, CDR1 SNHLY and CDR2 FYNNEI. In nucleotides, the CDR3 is TGTGCCAGCACCGCGGATGGGAACACTGAAGCTTTCTTT. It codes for CASTADGNTEAFF.